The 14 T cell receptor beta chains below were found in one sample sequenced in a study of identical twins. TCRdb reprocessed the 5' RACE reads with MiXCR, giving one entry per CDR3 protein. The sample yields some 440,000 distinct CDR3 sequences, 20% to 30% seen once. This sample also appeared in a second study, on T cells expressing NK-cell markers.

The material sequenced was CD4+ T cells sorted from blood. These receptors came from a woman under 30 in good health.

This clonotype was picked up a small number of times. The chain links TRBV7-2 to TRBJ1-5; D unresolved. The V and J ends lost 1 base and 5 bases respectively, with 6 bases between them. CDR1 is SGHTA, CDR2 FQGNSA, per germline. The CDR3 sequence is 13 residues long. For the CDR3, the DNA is TGTGCCAGCAGCTTAGTAGGCCATCAGCCCCAGCATTTT. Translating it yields CASSLVGHQPQHF.

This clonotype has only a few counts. CDR3 region: CASSLAYGGDQSYEQYF. The CDR3 DNA follows: TGTGCCAGCAGCTTAGCGTACGGTGGGGATCAGTCCTACGAGCAGTACTTC. The chain employs TRBV7-9 and TRBJ2-7; D ambiguous. The V and J ends lost 0 bases and 1 base respectively, with 16 bases between them. This CDR3 comprises 17 residues. CDR1 is SEHNR, CDR2 FQNEAQ, per germline (reference sequence).

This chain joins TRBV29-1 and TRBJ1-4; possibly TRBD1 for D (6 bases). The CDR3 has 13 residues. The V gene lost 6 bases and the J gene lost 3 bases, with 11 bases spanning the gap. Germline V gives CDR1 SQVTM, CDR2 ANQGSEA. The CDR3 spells CSVLQGPNEKLFF. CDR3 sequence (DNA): TGCAGCGTCCTACAGGGACCTAATGAAAAACTGTTTTTT.

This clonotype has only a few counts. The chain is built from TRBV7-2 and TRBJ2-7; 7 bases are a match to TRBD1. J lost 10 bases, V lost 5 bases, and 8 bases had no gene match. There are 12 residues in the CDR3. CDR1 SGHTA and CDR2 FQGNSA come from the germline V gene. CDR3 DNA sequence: TGTGCCAGCAGCCCAAGACAGGGAAGACAGTACTTC. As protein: CASSPRQGRQYF.

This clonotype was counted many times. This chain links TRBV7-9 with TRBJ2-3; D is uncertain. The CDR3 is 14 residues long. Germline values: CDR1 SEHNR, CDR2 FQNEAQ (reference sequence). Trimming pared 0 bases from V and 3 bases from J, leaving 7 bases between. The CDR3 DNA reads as TGTGCCAGCAGCTTAGCAAGCAGGACAGATACGCAGTATTTT. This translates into CASSLASRTDTQYF.

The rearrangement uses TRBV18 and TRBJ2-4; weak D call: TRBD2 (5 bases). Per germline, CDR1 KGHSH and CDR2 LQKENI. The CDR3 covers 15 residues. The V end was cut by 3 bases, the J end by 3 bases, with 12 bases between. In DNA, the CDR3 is TGTGCCAGCTCACCCCTCCGGGATGACAAAAACATTCAGTACTTC. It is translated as CASSPLRDDKNIQYF.

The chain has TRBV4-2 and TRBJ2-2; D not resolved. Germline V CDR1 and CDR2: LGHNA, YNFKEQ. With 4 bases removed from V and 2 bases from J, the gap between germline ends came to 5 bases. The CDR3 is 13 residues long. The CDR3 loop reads CASSRDNTGELFF. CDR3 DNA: TGTGCCAGCAGCCGGGATAACACCGGGGAGCTGTTTTTT.

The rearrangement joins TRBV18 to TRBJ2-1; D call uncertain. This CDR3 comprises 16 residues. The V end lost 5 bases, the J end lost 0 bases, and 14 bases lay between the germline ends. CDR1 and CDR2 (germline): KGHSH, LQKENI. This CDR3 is CASSDRVTSSYNEQFF. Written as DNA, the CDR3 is TGTGCCAGCTCAGACCGGGTTACAAGCTCCTACAATGAGCAGTTCTTC.

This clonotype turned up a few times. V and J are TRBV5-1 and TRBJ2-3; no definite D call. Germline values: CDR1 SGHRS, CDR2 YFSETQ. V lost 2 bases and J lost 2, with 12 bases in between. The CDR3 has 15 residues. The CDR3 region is CASSFSSPNTDTQYF. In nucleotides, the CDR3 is TGCGCCAGCAGCTTCTCCAGTCCAAACACAGATACGCAGTATTTT. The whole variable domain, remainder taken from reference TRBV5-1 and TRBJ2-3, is KAGVTQTPRYLIKTRGQQVTLSCSPISGHRSVSWYQQTPGQGLQFLFEYFSETQRNKGNFPGRFSGRQFSNSRSEMNVSTLELGDSALYLCASSFSSPNTDTQYFGPGTRLTVL.

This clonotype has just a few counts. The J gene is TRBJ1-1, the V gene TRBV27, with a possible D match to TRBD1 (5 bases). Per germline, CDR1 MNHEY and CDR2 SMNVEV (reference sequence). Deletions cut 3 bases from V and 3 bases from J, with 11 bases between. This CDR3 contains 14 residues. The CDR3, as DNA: TGTGCCAGCAGTTTGAGGGGCCCGGACACTGAAGCTTTCTTT. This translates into CASSLRGPDTEAFF.

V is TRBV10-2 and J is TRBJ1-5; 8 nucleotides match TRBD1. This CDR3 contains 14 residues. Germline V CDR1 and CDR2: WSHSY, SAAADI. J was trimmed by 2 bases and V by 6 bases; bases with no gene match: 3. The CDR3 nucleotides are TGCGCCAGCAGGAAGACAGGGGGCAATCAGCCCCAGCATTTT. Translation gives CASRKTGGNQPQHF.

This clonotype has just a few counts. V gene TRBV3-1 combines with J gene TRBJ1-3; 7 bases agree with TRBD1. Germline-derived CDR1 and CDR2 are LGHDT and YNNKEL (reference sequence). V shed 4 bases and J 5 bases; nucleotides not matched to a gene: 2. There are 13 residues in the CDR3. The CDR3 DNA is TGTGCCAGCAGCCCGGGACAGAGAAACACCATATATTTT. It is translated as CASSPGQRNTIYF. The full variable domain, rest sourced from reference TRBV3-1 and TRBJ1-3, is DTAVSQTPKYLVTQMGNDKSIKCEQNLGHDTMYWYKQDSKKFLKIMFSYNNKELIINETVPNRFSPKSPDKAHLNLHINSLELGDSAVYFCASSPGQRNTIYFGEGSWLTVV.

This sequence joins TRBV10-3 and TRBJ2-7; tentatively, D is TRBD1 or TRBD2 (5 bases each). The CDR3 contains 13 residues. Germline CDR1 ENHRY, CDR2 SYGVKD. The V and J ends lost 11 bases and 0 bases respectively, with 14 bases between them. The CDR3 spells CASGTVSSYEQYF. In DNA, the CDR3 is TGTGCCTCAGGGACGGTTAGCTCCTACGAGCAGTACTTC.

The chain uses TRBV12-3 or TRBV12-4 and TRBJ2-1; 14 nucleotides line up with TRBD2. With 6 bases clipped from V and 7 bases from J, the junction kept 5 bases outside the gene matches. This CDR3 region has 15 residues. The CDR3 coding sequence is TGTGCCAGCAGAGTAGGGACTAGCGGGGGTAATGAGCAGTTCTTC. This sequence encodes CASRVGTSGGNEQFF.